This T cell receptor beta chain was sequenced in a study of cytomegalovirus exposure and HLA in healthy donors. Trimming left V 7 bases short and J 7 bases short, with 19 bases between. This CDR3 region has 14 residues. Germline CDR1 and CDR2: LNHDA and SQIVND (reference sequence). Nominal health characterized the donors when sampled, though unrecorded immune exposures were likely. This clone was detected only a few times. Amplification used 60 Vbeta primers and 13 Jbeta primers. The method was immunoSEQ multiplex PCR; TCRdb's version includes in-frame clones alone and lacks a portion of them. The sample includes roughly 190,000 clones, roughly 84% of them seen just once.

The rearrangement links TRBV19 to TRBJ1-1; a weak D match, TRBD1 (6 bases). The receptor's source is a woman in her forties or fifties in good health and CMV-seropositive. The specimen sequenced was PBMCs. In nucleotides, the CDR3 is TGTGCCAGTAATTTGGGTAAGGGGGATGATGAAGCTTTCTTT. It is translated as CASNLGKGDDEAFF.